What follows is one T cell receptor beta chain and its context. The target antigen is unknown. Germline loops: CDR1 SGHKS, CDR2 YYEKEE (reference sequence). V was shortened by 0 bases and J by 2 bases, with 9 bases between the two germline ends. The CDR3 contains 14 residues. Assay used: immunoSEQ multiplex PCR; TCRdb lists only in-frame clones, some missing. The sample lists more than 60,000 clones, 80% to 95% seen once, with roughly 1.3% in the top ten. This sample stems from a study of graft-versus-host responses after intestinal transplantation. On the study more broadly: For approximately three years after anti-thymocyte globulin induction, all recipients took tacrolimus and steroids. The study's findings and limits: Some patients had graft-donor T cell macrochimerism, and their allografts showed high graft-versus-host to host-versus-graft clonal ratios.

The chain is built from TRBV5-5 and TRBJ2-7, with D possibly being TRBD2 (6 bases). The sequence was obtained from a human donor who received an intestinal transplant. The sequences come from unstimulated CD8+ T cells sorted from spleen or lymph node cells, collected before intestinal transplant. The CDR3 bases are TGTGCCAGCAGCTTGGGGGACTTAACCTACGAGCAGTACTTC. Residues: CASSLGDLTYEQYF.